This TCR beta chain was found in a study of control samples from healthy donors and cancer patients. The CDR3 has 11 amino acids. The ends were cut back, 2 bases at V and 10 bases at J, with 10 bases in the middle. The germline gives CDR1 SQVTM, CDR2 ANQGSEA. TCRdb's copy holds only in-frame clones and misses some; the assay was immunoSEQ multiplex PCR. Of about 410,000 clones in the sample, around 90% were seen once. The clonotype comes from a man aged 40-50 years with head and neck cancer. Sample: PBMCs. The J gene is TRBJ2-3, the V gene TRBV29-1; D may be TRBD1 or TRBD2 (6 bases each). CDR3 region: CSVERGAAQYF. In DNA form, the CDR3 reads TGCAGCGTTGAAAGGGGGGCAGCGCAGTATTTT.